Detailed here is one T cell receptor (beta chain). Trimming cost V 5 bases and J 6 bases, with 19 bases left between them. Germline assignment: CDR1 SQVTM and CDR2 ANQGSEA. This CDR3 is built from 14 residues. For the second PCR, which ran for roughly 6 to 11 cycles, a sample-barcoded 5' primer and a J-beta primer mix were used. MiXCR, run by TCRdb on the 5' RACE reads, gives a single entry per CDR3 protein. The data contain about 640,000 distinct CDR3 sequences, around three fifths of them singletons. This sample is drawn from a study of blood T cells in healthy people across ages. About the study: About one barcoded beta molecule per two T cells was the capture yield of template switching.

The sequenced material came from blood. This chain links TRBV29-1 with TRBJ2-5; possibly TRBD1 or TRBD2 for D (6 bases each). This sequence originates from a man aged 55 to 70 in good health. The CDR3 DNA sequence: TGCAGCGTTTCGCCGGGGGCGGAGGTAAAGACCCAGTACTTC. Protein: CSVSPGAEVKTQYF. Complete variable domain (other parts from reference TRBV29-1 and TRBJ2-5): SAVISQKPSRDICQRGTSLTIQCQVDSQVTMMFWYRQQPGQSLTLIATANQGSEATYESGFVIDKFPISRPNLTFSTLTVSNMSPEDSSIYLCSVSPGAEVKTQYFGPGTRLLVL.